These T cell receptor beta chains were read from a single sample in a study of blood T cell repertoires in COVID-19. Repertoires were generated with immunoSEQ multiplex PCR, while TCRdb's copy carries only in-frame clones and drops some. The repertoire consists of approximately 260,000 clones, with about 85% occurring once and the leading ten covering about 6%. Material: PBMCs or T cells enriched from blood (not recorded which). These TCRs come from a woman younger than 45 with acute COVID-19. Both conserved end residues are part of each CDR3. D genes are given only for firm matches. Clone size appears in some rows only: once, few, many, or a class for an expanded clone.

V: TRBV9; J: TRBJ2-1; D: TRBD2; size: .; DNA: TGTGCCAGCAGCGTAGCACAGGCTAGCGGGGATGAGCAGTTCTTC; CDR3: CASSVAQASGDEQFF
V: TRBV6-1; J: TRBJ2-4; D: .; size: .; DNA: TGTGCCAGCAGTGAACGAGGGATGGGCGCCAAAAACATTCAGTACTTC; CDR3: CASSERGMGAKNIQYF
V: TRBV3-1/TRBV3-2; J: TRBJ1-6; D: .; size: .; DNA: TGTGCCAGCAGCGAATTTCGCGGATATAATTCACCCCTCCACTTT; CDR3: CASSEFRGYNSPLHF
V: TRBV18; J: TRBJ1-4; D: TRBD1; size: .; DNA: TGTGCCAGCTCGCCCGTCCAGGGGGGCGAAAAACTGTTTTTT; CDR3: CASSPVQGGEKLFF
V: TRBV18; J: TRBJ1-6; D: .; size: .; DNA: TGTGCCAGCTCACCAGCGGTCGAACGGGGATCACCCCTCCACTTT; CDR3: CASSPAVERGSPLHF
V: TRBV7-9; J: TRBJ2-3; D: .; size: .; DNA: TGTGCCAGCAGCTTAGGGACTAGCACAGATACGCAGTATTTT; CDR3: CASSLGTSTDTQYF
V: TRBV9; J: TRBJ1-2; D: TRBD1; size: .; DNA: TGTGCCAGCAGCCCGCGGGACAGGGGATATGGCTACACCTTC; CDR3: CASSPRDRGYGYTF
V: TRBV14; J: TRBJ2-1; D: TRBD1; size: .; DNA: TGTGCCAGCAGCCTTCGCCGGGACAGGGGGACCAATGAGCAGTTCTTC; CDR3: CASSLRRDRGTNEQFF
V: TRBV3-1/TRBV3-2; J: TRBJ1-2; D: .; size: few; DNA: TGTGCCAGCAGCCCCGGGACACGTCATGGCTACACCTTC; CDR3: CASSPGTRHGYTF
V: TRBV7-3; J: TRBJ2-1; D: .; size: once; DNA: TGTGCCAGCAGCCCAGGGACGGGAGATCACAATGAGCAGTTCTTC; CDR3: CASSPGTGDHNEQFF
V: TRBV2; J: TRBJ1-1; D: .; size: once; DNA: TGTGCCAGCACTACGGACAAGACTTACACTGAAGCTTTCTTT; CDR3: CASTTDKTYTEAFF
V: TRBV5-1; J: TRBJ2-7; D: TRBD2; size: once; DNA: TGCGCCAGCAGCCGTGATTTGGCGGGGGGTACCAATTACGAGCAGTACTTC; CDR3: CASSRDLAGGTNYEQYF
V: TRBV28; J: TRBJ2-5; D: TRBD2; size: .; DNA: TGTGCCAGCAGTTCAGGAACTGGCGGGGGGGATCAAGAGACCCAGTACTTC; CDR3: CASSSGTGGGDQETQYF
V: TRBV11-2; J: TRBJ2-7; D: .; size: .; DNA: TGTGCCAGCAAGAGGGACTCCTACGAGCAGTACTTC; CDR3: CASKRDSYEQYF
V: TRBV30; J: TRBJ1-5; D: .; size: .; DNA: TGTGCCTGGAGTGTAGAGGGGAGGTGGGGCCAGCCCCAGCATTTT; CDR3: CAWSVEGRWGQPQHF
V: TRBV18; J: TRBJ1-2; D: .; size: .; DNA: TGTGCCAGCTCACCACCCGGAGGCACCTCAGATGGCTACACCTTC; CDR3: CASSPPGGTSDGYTF
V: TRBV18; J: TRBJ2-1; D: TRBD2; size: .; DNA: TGTGCCAGCTCACCGGCGGGAGCAGACAATGAGCAGTTCTTC; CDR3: CASSPAGADNEQFF
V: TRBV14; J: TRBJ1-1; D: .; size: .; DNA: TGTGCCAGCAGCCTACAGGGTCTGAACACTGAAGCTTTCTTT; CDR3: CASSLQGLNTEAFF
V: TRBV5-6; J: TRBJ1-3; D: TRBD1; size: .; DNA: TGTGCCAGCAGTTTGCAGGGGGTAACTGGAAACACCATATATTTT; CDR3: CASSLQGVTGNTIYF
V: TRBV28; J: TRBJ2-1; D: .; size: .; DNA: TGTGCCAGCAAGCCGGTGGAGGTTAGCAATGAGCAGTTCTTC; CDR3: CASKPVEVSNEQFF
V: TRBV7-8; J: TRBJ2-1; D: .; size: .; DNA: TGTGCCAGCAGCTTAGGTTCAGGATCCCTGGGTGAGCAGTTCTTC; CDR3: CASSLGSGSLGEQFF
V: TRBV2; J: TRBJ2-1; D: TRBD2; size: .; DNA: TGTGCCAGCAGTGGCCAGACTAGCTTCTACAATGAGCAGTTCTTC; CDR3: CASSGQTSFYNEQFF
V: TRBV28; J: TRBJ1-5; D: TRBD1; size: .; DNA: TGTGCCAGCAGGACAGGGTTTAACCAGCCCCAGCATTTT; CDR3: CASRTGFNQPQHF
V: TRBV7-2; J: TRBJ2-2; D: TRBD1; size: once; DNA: TGTGCCAGCAGCCCAACGACAGGGGCGGGCGGGGAGCTGTTTTTT; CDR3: CASSPTTGAGGELFF
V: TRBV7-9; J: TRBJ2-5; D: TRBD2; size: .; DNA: TGTGCCAGCAGCCATGGACTAGCGAGCAGGAAGACCCAGTACTTC; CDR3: CASSHGLASRKTQYF
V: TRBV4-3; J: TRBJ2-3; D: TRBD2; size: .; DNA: TGCGCCAGCAGCCAAGACCCAGCGGGGCCGGGCACAGATACGCAGTATTTT; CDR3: CASSQDPAGPGTDTQYF
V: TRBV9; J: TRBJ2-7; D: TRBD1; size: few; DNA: TGTGCCAGCAGTGCGACAGGGACCCACGAGCAGTACTTC; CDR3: CASSATGTHEQYF
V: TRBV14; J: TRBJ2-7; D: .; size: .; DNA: TGTGCCAGCAGCCAAGATTACACGGGGGAGCAGTACTTC; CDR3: CASSQDYTGEQYF
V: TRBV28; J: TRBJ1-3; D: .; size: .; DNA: TGTGCCAGCAGCTACGACACCCACTCTGGAAACACCATATATTTT; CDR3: CASSYDTHSGNTIYF
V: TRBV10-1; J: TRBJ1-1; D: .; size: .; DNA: TGCGCCAGCAGTGAGACTGGACTCTCGGTCACTGAAGCTTTCTTT; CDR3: CASSETGLSVTEAFF
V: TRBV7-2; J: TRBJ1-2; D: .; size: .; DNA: TGTGCCAGCAGCTTAGGCAGGGATAACTATGGCTACACCTTC; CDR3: CASSLGRDNYGYTF
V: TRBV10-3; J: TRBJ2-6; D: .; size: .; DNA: TGTGCTGGGCGGGTCTCTGGGGCCAACGTCCTGACTTTC; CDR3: CAGRVSGANVLTF
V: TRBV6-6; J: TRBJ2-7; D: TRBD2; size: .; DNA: TGTGCCAGCAGTTACACGGTAGCGGGGGGAACCGAGCAGTACTTC; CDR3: CASSYTVAGGTEQYF
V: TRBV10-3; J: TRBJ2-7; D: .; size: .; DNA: TGTGCCACAACAACTGGTTCAGGCGGGATCCTCTCCTACGAGCAGTACTTC; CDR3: CATTTGSGGILSYEQYF
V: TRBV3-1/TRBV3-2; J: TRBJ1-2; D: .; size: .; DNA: TGTGCCAGCAGCCAAGAGGGTAGGAGGGCCGACACCTTC; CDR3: CASSQEGRRADTF
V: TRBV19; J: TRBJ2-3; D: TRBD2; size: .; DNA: TGTGCCAGTAATGAGTGGACTAGCGGGAGCACAGATACGCAGTATTTT; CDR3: CASNEWTSGSTDTQYF
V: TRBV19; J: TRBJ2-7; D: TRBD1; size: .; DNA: TGTGCCAGTAGTCGGGGGACAGGGGAGGCCTACGAGCAGTACTTC; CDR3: CASSRGTGEAYEQYF
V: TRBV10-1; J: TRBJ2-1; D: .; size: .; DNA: TGCGCCAGCAGTGAGTCGACAGGACCCGTAAGTGAGCAGTTCTTC; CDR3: CASSESTGPVSEQFF
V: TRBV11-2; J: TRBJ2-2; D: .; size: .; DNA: TGTGCCAGCACCCCCCAGGGCGGCACCGGGGAGCTGTTTTTT; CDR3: CASTPQGGTGELFF
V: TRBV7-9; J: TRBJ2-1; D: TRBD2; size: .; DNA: TGTGCCAGCAGCTCCCATCCGGGACTAGCGGGAGATGAGCAGTTCTTC; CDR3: CASSSHPGLAGDEQFF
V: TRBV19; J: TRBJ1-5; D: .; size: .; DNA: TGTGCCAGTAGCAGTGTGTTTTGGGGGGGCAATCAGCCCCAGCATTTT; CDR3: CASSSVFWGGNQPQHF
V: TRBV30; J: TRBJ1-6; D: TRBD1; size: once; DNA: TGTGCCTGGAGAGCATGGGACAGGGGACCTTCACCCCTCCACTTT; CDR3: CAWRAWDRGPSPLHF
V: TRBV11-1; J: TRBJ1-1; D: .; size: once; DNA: TGTGCCAGCAGCTTGTCACAGAACACTGAAGCTTTCTTT; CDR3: CASSLSQNTEAFF
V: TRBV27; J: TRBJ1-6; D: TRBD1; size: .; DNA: TGTGCCAGCAGTGAACAGGGGCTACCCTATAATTCACCCCTCCACTTT; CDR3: CASSEQGLPYNSPLHF
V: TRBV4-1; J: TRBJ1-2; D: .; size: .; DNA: TGCGCCAGCAGCCAGGCGGGATTCTATGGCTACACCTTC; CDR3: CASSQAGFYGYTF
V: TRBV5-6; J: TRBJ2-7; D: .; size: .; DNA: TGTGCCAGCAGCTTGAGTGGCGGGGAAGCTCTACGCGGGCAGTACTTC; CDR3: CASSLSGGEALRGQYF
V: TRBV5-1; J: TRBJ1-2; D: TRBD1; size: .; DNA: TGCGCCAGCAGCGTTACAGGGGGCACTAACTATGGCTACACCTTC; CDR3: CASSVTGGTNYGYTF
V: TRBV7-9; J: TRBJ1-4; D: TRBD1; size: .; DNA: TGTGCCAGCAGCTTAGGTTGGACAGGCACAACTAATGAAAAACTGTTTTTT; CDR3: CASSLGWTGTTNEKLFF
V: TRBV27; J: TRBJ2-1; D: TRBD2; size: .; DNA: TGTGCCAGCAGTCCGATCGGACTAGCGGGAAACGGCCGGTCCTACAATGAGCAGTTCTTC; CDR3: CASSPIGLAGNGRSYNEQFF
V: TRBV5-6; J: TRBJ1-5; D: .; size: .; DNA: TGTGCCAGCAGCTTGGGATCGGGGAATCAGCCCCAGCATTTT; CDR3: CASSLGSGNQPQHF